The 30 T cell receptor beta chains presented below share a single source sample, sequenced in a study of T cell changes during pregnancy in multiple sclerosis. TCRdb's table, derived via immunoSEQ multiplex PCR, lists solely in-frame clones and lacks some. Of more than 70,000 clones listed, roughly 93% are singletons. The starting material was peripheral blood, obtained in the second trimester of pregnancy. The origin of the receptors is a female donor with multiple sclerosis, enrolled in a pregnancy study.

V usage is TRBV5-1 and J usage is TRBJ2-1; 9 bases align to TRBD2. Germline-derived CDR1 and CDR2 are SGHRS and YFSETQ. The CDR3 is 15 residues long. The V gene end was trimmed by 6 bases and the J gene end by 4 bases; junction bases not matched to a gene: 8. The CDR3 region has the DNA TGCGCCAGCAAGGAAGGCGGGGGGGCTTACAATGAGCAGTTCTTC. It codes for CASKEGGGAYNEQFF.

The rearrangement uses TRBV12-5 and TRBJ2-7, with D possibly TRBD1 on 5 matching bases. CDR3 length: 16 amino acids. The germline V and J ends were trimmed by 0 bases and 4 bases, with 16 bases remaining between them. Germline V gives CDR1 LGHNT, CDR2 FRNRAP. The CDR3 spells CASGLVPGITSYEQYF. The CDR3 region has the DNA TGTGCTAGTGGTTTGGTACCAGGGATAACGTCTTACGAGCAGTACTTC.

The chain combines TRBV19 with TRBJ2-1; 8 bases match TRBD2. Per the germline V gene, CDR1 is LNHDA and CDR2 is SQIVND (reference sequence). V lost 8 bases to trimming and J lost 8 bases; unmatched junction nucleotides: 11. This CDR3 has 14 amino acids. CDR3 sequence reads: CASARAGGSDEQFF. For the CDR3, the DNA is TGTGCCAGTGCAAGGGCGGGGGGAAGCGATGAGCAGTTCTTC.

The chain recombines TRBV6-5 with TRBJ2-7, with a weak D call TRBD1 (5 bases). The V and J ends lost 0 bases and 7 bases respectively, with 13 bases between them. The V gene's germline CDR1 is MNHEY and CDR2 SVGAGI. The CDR3 consists of 14 residues. The CDR3 DNA reads as TGTGCCAGCAGTTACTCACGCAGGGCTAGTGAGCAGTACTTC. It specifies CASSYSRRASEQYF.

The chain uses TRBV14 and TRBJ1-1; TRBD1 aligns across 7 bases. The CDR3 has 14 residues. The ends lost 0 bases at V and 5 bases at J; junction bases unmatched: 3. Germline V gene sequence: CDR1 SGHDN, CDR2 FVKESK. The CDR3 is CASSQEAQGTEAFF. The CDR3 DNA reads TGTGCCAGCAGCCAAGAAGCACAGGGGACTGAAGCTTTCTTT.

The rearrangement uses TRBV5-1 and TRBJ1-2, with TRBD1 matching 9 bases. CDR1 and CDR2 (germline): SGHRS, YFSETQ. After removal of 4 bases from V and 5 bases from J, the junction contained 9 bases not matched to a gene. The CDR3 covers 15 residues. This CDR3 reads CASSLQTGTGYGYTF. In DNA form, the CDR3 reads TGCGCCAGCAGCCTACAGACCGGGACAGGGTATGGCTACACCTTC.

V gene TRBV5-4 combines with J gene TRBJ2-4; 8 bases agree with TRBD2. Germline trimming cut 0 bases from V and 7 bases from J; bases unmatched to any gene: 6. Germline V gene sequence: CDR1 SGHNT, CDR2 YYREEE (reference sequence). The CDR3 contains 15 residues. The CDR3 DNA reads as TGTGCCAGCAGCTTGGACGGGGGGGCCGGGAACATTCAGTACTTC. Its protein is CASSLDGGAGNIQYF.

The chain joins TRBV6-1 to TRBJ1-2; D might be TRBD1 (5 bases). CDR3 length: 14 residues. The ends were cut back, 2 bases at V and 7 bases at J, with 14 bases in the middle. Germline loops: CDR1 MNHNS, CDR2 SASEGT. The CDR3: CASSERAGRAGYTF. The CDR3 DNA reads TGTGCCAGCAGTGAAAGGGCAGGGAGGGCTGGCTACACCTTC.

This chain joins TRBV10-3 and TRBJ1-1; TRBD1 aligns across 9 bases. Germline V gene sequence: CDR1 ENHRY, CDR2 SYGVKD. The CDR3 contains 12 residues. With 10 bases clipped from V and 5 bases from J, the junction kept 5 bases outside the gene matches. The CDR3: CATRQGGTEAFF. The DNA of the CDR3 is TGTGCCACCAGACAGGGGGGGACTGAAGCTTTCTTT.

The chain is built from TRBV10-1 and TRBJ1-1; D is ambiguous. The germline V and J ends were trimmed by 8 bases and 4 bases, with 32 bases remaining between them. The CDR3 runs 19 residues. Germline V gives CDR1 WNHNN, CDR2 SYGVQD (reference sequence). CDR3 residues: CASPPCLTHPRGRSTEAFF. In nucleotides, the CDR3 is TGCGCCAGCCCCCCCTGTCTAACCCACCCTCGGGGTCGGAGCACTGAAGCTTTCTTT.

The chain joins TRBV5-6 to TRBJ2-4; maybe TRBD2 (6 bases). The germline V gene encodes CDR1 SGHDT and CDR2 YYEEEE. The CDR3 spans 15 residues. V shed 0 bases and J shed 8 bases, with 15 bases lying between them. CDR3 in DNA: TGTGCCAGCAGCTTGGGGCTTGGGGGGACGGACATTCAGTACTTC. Its protein product is CASSLGLGGTDIQYF.

The CDR3 loop reads CSVPMYGTGGYTF. DNA of the CDR3: TGCAGCGTCCCGATGTACGGGACAGGAGGGTACACCTTC. The V call is TRBV29-1, the J call TRBJ1-2, with 8 bases fitting TRBD1. J was trimmed by 11 bases and V by 6 bases; bases with no gene match: 14. From germline, CDR1 is SQVTM and CDR2 ANQGSEA. The CDR3 loop spans 13 amino acids.

This sequence joins TRBV6-5 and TRBJ2-7; tentative D call: TRBD1 (6 bases). There are 14 residues in the CDR3. CDR1 is MNHEY, CDR2 SVGAGI, per germline. V gave up 4 bases and J gave up 2 bases, with 12 bases separating them. The CDR3 coding sequence is TGTGCCAGCAGTTTCCCCGACAGGCCCTACGAGCAGTACTTC. It yields the protein CASSFPDRPYEQYF.

The chain links TRBV28 to TRBJ1-2; the D gene is possibly TRBD1 (6 bases). The CDR3 is made up of 13 amino acids. V was trimmed by 3 bases and J by 5 bases, leaving 10 bases between them. Germline CDR1 and CDR2: MDHEN and SYDVKM. This CDR3 is CASSFGQYYGYTF. The CDR3 DNA reads as TGTGCCAGCAGTTTCGGACAGTATTATGGCTACACCTTC.

Regarding this clone: Germline is not matched at one junction end, which may reflect a read error. The chain carries TRBV7-7 and TRBJ2-2, with D tentatively TRBD1 (6 bases). CDR1 and CDR2 (germline): SSHAT, FNYEAQ (reference sequence). This CDR3 region has 16 residues. The DNA of the CDR3 is TGTGCTAGCAGCTTATCCGCAGGGGTTGGCCCCGGGGAGCTGTTTTTT. Amino acid sequence: CASSLSAGVGPGELFF.

The genes are TRBV6-5 and TRBJ1-5, with unresolved D. V gave up 6 bases and J gave up 0 bases, with 9 bases separating them. The CDR3 extends over 14 amino acids. Germline lookup yields CDR1 MNHEY and CDR2 SVGAGI. CDR3 DNA: TGTGCCAGCAGGGCGGAAGATAGCAATCAGCCCCAGCATTTT. Its protein is CASRAEDSNQPQHF.

The V and J genes are TRBV6-5 and TRBJ1-2; D gene ambiguous. Germline values: CDR1 MNHEY, CDR2 SVGAGI. The CDR3 runs 13 residues. Trimming removed 4 bases at V and 3 bases at J, with 9 bases between. The CDR3 bases are TGTGCCAGCAGTTCAGGACTTGACTATGGCTACACCTTC. It codes for CASSSGLDYGYTF.

The rearrangement joins TRBV6-1 to TRBJ2-1; 10 bases map to TRBD2. Trimming at V came to 3 bases and at J to 4 bases, leaving 9 bases not matched to a gene. This CDR3 is 17 amino acids long. Germline V CDR1 and CDR2: MNHNS, SASEGT. DNA for the CDR3: TGTGCCAGCAGTGACCAGCGGGGGGGCGTAGTGTACAATGAGCAGTTCTTC. Protein product: CASSDQRGGVVYNEQFF.

This clone was observed a single time. This chain joins TRBV13 and TRBJ2-7; 10 bases line up with TRBD1. The CDR3 sequence is 14 residues long. Germline assignment: CDR1 PRHDT and CDR2 FYEKMQ (reference sequence). With 4 bases clipped from V and 3 bases from J, the junction kept 3 bases outside the gene matches. CDR3 sequence reads: CASSSGTGDYEQYF. CDR3 nucleotides: TGTGCCAGCAGCTCCGGGACAGGGGACTACGAGCAGTACTTC.

The V call is TRBV2, the J call TRBJ1-6; TRBD1 aligns across 9 bases. Per the germline V gene, CDR1 is SNHLY and CDR2 is FYNNEI. This CDR3 is built from 17 residues. The V gene end was trimmed by 4 bases and the J gene end by 3 bases; junction bases not matched to a gene: 7. In DNA form, the CDR3 reads TGTGCCAGCAGTGGTCCGGACAGGGGCTTCTATAATTCACCCCTCCACTTT. This codes for CASSGPDRGFYNSPLHF.

The count of this clone is one. The chain recombines TRBV28 with TRBJ2-3; 10 positions agree with TRBD2. The junction had 4 bases not matched to a gene; V was cut back by 3 bases and J by 4 bases. Germline V lookup: CDR1 MDHEN, CDR2 SYDVKM. This CDR3 region has 15 residues. The CDR3 spells CASSLLAGAADTQYF. The DNA of the CDR3 is TGTGCCAGCAGTTTGCTAGCGGGAGCAGCAGATACGCAGTATTTT.

V gene TRBV4-1 combines with J gene TRBJ1-1; the D gene is possibly TRBD1 (5 bases). Trimming stripped 8 bases from V and 4 bases from J, with 17 bases between. CDR1 and CDR2 (germline): MGHRA, YSYEKL. This CDR3 has 14 residues. The CDR3: CASAPAPGRTEAFF. The CDR3 DNA reads TGCGCCAGCGCCCCCGCCCCAGGGCGCACTGAAGCTTTCTTT.

In DNA form, the CDR3 reads TGTGCCAGCAGGTCACAGGGGATGAGCAATCAGCCCCAGCATTTT. This sequence encodes CASRSQGMSNQPQHF. The chain uses TRBV6-5 and TRBJ1-5, with 7 bases lining up with TRBD1. The CDR3 contains 15 residues. From germline, CDR1 is MNHEY and CDR2 SVGAGI. The trim removed 6 bases at V and 1 base at J, leaving 6 bases unmatched.

The chain carries TRBV7-3 and TRBJ1-2; 7 nucleotides match TRBD1. This CDR3 contains 13 residues. V shed 6 bases, J shed 5 bases, and the junction held 6 bases outside the gene matches. Germline-derived CDR1 and CDR2 are SGHTA and FQGTGA. CDR3 DNA sequence: TGTGCCAGCAGTCCCGGGACAGATTATGGCTACACCTTC. Amino acid sequence: CASSPGTDYGYTF. The full variable domain, its missing parts supplied by reference TRBV7-3 and TRBJ1-2, is GAGVSQTPSNKVTEKGKYVELRCDPISGHTALYWYRQSLGQGPEFLIYFQGTGAADDSGLPNDRFFAVRPEGSVSTLKIQRTERGDSAVYLCASSPGTDYGYTFGSGTRLTVV.

The chain combines TRBV5-1 with TRBJ2-2; 10 bases match TRBD2. CDR1 and CDR2 (germline): SGHRS, YFSETQ. CDR3 length: 17 amino acids. Unmatched junction bases numbered 8, after V lost 3 bases and J lost 3 bases. CDR3 in DNA: TGCGCCAGCAGCTCCAGCGGGGGGGATGATTACACCGGGGAGCTGTTTTTT. Translated, it gives CASSSSGGDDYTGELFF.

The rearrangement links TRBV11-2 to TRBJ2-7, with a weak D call TRBD2 (5 bases). CDR3 length: 15 amino acids. Between the trimmed V and J ends, which lost 0 bases and 3 bases, there was a span of 12 bases. CDR1 is SGHAT and CDR2 is FQNNGV in the germline V gene. CDR3 nucleotide sequence: TGTGCCAGCAGCTTAGATGGTGCGGGTTTCTACGAGCAGTACTTC. Translation gives CASSLDGAGFYEQYF.

This chain uses TRBV10-2 with TRBJ2-2; 8 nucleotides agree with TRBD2. CDR1 WSHSY and CDR2 SAAADI come from the germline V gene. Germline trimming cut 1 base from V and 4 bases from J; bases unmatched to any gene: 5. The CDR3 is 16 residues long. CDR3 residues: CASSEWRGAGTGELFF. DNA for the CDR3: TGCGCCAGCAGTGAGTGGCGGGGGGCTGGCACCGGGGAGCTGTTTTTT.

V gene TRBV7-8 combines with J gene TRBJ1-2; D ambiguous. V shed 5 bases and J shed 0 bases, with 10 bases lying between them. CDR1 SGHVS and CDR2 FQNEAQ come from the germline V gene. The CDR3 covers 14 residues. In nucleotides, the CDR3 is TGTGCCAGCAGCCCCCGACAAGCTAACTATGGCTACACCTTC. It encodes CASSPRQANYGYTF.

The chain's CDR3 is CASSPRPANTGELFF. The CDR3 DNA reads as TGTGCCAGCTCCCCCCGTCCCGCGAACACCGGGGAGCTGTTTTTT. The chain employs TRBV18 and TRBJ2-2; no firm D call. CDR3 length equals 15 residues. Germline V gene data show CDR1 as KGHSH and CDR2 as LQKENI. The V gene lost 6 bases and the J gene lost 0 bases, with 11 bases spanning the gap.

This clone appeared a few times. One end of the junction varies from germline; a read error may be responsible. The chain recombines TRBV29-1 with TRBJ1-1, with D possibly matching TRBD1 (5 bases). Germline CDR1 reads SQVTM; CDR2 reads ANQGSEA. This CDR3 contains 10 residues. The CDR3: CSLSDTEAFF. As DNA, the CDR3 is TGCAGCCTCTCGGACACGGAAGCTTTCTTT.